Shown below are 6 T cell receptor beta chains from a single sample sequenced in a study of cytomegalovirus exposure and HLA in healthy donors. PCR amplification relied on 60 Vbeta primers (plus 13 Jbeta primers). The data were produced by immunoSEQ multiplex PCR, yet TCRdb's version contains in-frame clones alone and is incomplete. The data hold over 95,000 clones, with around 68% observed a single time. Sequencing used PBMCs. The receptors shown here come from a woman in her thirties or forties in good health and CMV-seropositive.

This chain connects TRBV7-3 to TRBJ2-3, with TRBD2 matching 10 bases. This CDR3 is built from 15 residues. V lost 4 bases to trimming and J lost 4 bases; unmatched junction nucleotides: 5. CDR1 and CDR2 (germline): SGHTA, FQGTGA. This chain's CDR3 is CASSSSSGSADTQYF. In DNA, the CDR3 is TGTGCCAGCAGCTCCTCTAGCGGGAGTGCAGATACGCAGTATTTT.

This clone has only one observation. This chain links TRBV7-2 with TRBJ2-7; unclear D gene. Trimming cost V 0 bases and J 1 base, with 19 bases left between them. CDR3 length: 18 residues. Germline loops: CDR1 SGHTA, CDR2 FQGNSA. CDR3 residues: CASSLARLVYLDSYEQYF. The CDR3 bases are TGTGCCAGCAGCTTAGCCAGGCTGGTCTACCTCGATTCCTACGAGCAGTACTTC. Full variable domain (rest looked up from reference TRBV7-2 and TRBJ2-7): GAGVSQSPSNKVTEKGKDVELRCDPISGHTALYWYRQSLGQGLEFLIYFQGNSAPDKSGLPSDRFSAERTGGSVSTLTIQRTQQEDSAVYLCASSLARLVYLDSYEQYFGPGTRLTVT.

The chain employs TRBV28 and TRBJ2-1, with 8 bases identical to TRBD2. The CDR3 is made up of 16 amino acids. CDR1 is MDHEN and CDR2 is SYDVKM in the germline V gene. J was trimmed by 4 bases and V by 2 bases; bases with no gene match: 7. The DNA for the CDR3 is TGTGCCAGCAGTTTAGAGTCACTAGCGGATTACAATGAGCAGTTCTTC. It specifies CASSLESLADYNEQFF.

This clone has just one count. The junction and the germline gene differ at one end; a read error may be behind it. The chain carries TRBV7-9 and TRBJ2-7; D tentatively fits TRBD1 or TRBD2 (7 bases each). From germline, CDR1 is SEHNR and CDR2 FQNEAQ (reference sequence). The CDR3 is 12 residues long. The CDR3 region is CSSRGTTHEQYF. The DNA for the CDR3 is TGTTCCAGCAGGGGGACTACCCACGAGCAGTACTTC. Full variable domain (remainder filled in from reference TRBV7-9 and TRBJ2-7): DTGVSQNPRHKITKRGQNVTFRCDPISEHNRLYWYRQTLGQGPEFLTYFQNEAQLEKSRLLSDRFSAERPKGSFSTLEIQRTEQGDSAMYLCSSRGTTHEQYFGPGTRLTVT.

The chain is built from TRBV4-1 and TRBJ2-2; 12 bases are a match to TRBD2. V lost 3 bases and J lost 5; bases outside the gene matches: 4. There are 16 residues in the CDR3. Germline V gives CDR1 MGHRA, CDR2 YSYEKL. The CDR3 nucleotides are TGCGCCAGCAGCCACCCTAGCGGGGGGGGGACCGGGGAGCTGTTTTTT. It yields the protein CASSHPSGGGTGELFF.

The DNA of the CDR3 is TGCGCCAGCAGCTTGGGTGGCAGGGGGCTTACTGAAGCTTTCTTT. This codes for CASSLGGRGLTEAFF. The V and J genes are TRBV5-1 and TRBJ1-1; 8 positions agree with TRBD1. V dropped 0 bases and J dropped 5; count of bases not matched to a gene: 6. The CDR3 loop spans 15 amino acids. Germline lookup yields CDR1 SGHRS and CDR2 YFSETQ.